What follows are 20 T cell receptor beta chains derived from one specimen sequenced in a study of T cell responses to AZD1222 COVID-19 vaccine. This table comes from immunoSEQ multiplex PCR, and its TCRdb copy is limited to in-frame clones, with some not included. The data hold 70,000 to 90,000 clones, with approximately 85% observed a single time. Sequencing was performed on peripheral blood, taken 28 days after the second AZD1222 dose. All receptors come from an adult who received the AZD1222 COVID-19 vaccine.

This chain connects TRBV24-1 to TRBJ2-3; D ambiguous. V was trimmed by 6 bases and J by 5 bases, leaving 5 bases between them. The CDR3 is made up of 11 amino acids. The germline V gene encodes CDR1 KGHDR and CDR2 SFDVKD. CDR3 sequence (DNA): TGTGCCACCAGTCGCCTAGATACGCAGTATTTT. Translation gives CATSRLDTQYF.

The chain employs TRBV5-1 and TRBJ2-6; D ambiguous. The ends were cut back, 0 bases at V and 1 base at J, with 11 bases in the middle. Per germline, CDR1 SGHRS and CDR2 YFSETQ. CDR3 size: 17 residues. This chain's CDR3 is CASSLVGRPSGANVLTF. The CDR3 coding sequence is TGCGCCAGCAGCTTGGTTGGCCGTCCATCTGGGGCCAACGTCCTGACTTTC.

The V and J genes are TRBV12-5 and TRBJ2-3; 7 nucleotides line up with TRBD1. Trimming at V came to 4 bases and at J to 2 bases, leaving 9 bases not matched to a gene. The CDR3 extends over 16 amino acids. CDR1 and CDR2 (germline): LGHNT, FRNRAP. In DNA form, the CDR3 reads TGTGCTAGTGGTTCCGGGACGACAGGGTTCACAGATACGCAGTATTTT. The encoded protein is CASGSGTTGFTDTQYF.

This clone was seen only a few times. The V and J genes are TRBV18 and TRBJ1-3; tentatively, D is TRBD1 (6 bases). The CDR3 sequence is 15 residues long. Trimming left V 5 bases short and J 3 bases short, with 14 bases between. The germline V gene has CDR1 KGHSH and CDR2 LQKENI. CDR3 bases: TGTGCCAGCTCATCCCAGGGGACTCTTGGAAACACCATATATTTT. It yields the protein CASSSQGTLGNTIYF.

The chain is built from TRBV5-1 and TRBJ2-5; 10 bases align to TRBD2. With V trimmed by 0 bases and J by 2 bases, 4 bases remained unmatched. The CDR3 runs 16 residues. Germline V gene data show CDR1 as SGHRS and CDR2 as YFSETQ. The CDR3 loop is CASSLAPSGGQETQYF. The DNA of the CDR3 is TGCGCCAGCAGCTTGGCCCCTAGCGGGGGTCAAGAGACCCAGTACTTC.

The CDR3 coding sequence is TGCGCCAGCAGTCAATGGGCCAGGGGGCAATTTTACTGGGAATATGGCTACACCTTC. This encodes CASSQWARGQFYWEYGYTF. This chain connects TRBV23-1 to TRBJ1-2; 8 nucleotides match TRBD1. TRBV23-1 is marked as an open reading frame, function uncertain. Trimming at V came to 1 base and at J to 5 bases, leaving 18 bases not matched to a gene. The CDR3 consists of 19 residues.

This chain links TRBV11-2 with TRBJ1-4; possibly TRBD1 for D (5 bases). CDR1 and CDR2 from the germline V gene are SGHAT and FQNNGV. V dropped 4 bases and J dropped 0 bases, with 9 bases sitting between them. This CDR3 has 15 amino acids. CDR3: CASSSGRATNEKLFF. CDR3 in DNA: TGTGCCAGCAGCTCGGGACGGGCAACTAATGAAAAACTGTTTTTT.

This clone is medium-sized (0.01 to 0.1%) in the sample. This chain uses TRBV9 with TRBJ2-2; 7 positions agree with TRBD2. The CDR3 runs to 17 residues. Trimming removed 3 bases from V and 2 bases from J; junction bases left unmatched: 10. CDR1 is SGDLS and CDR2 is YYNGEE in the germline V gene. This CDR3 is CASSETSRGTNTGELFF. CDR3 nucleotides: TGTGCCAGCAGCGAGACTAGCCGGGGGACCAACACCGGGGAGCTGTTTTTT.

The chain combines TRBV20-1 with TRBJ2-7, with D unresolved. There are 11 residues in the CDR3. Germline V CDR1 and CDR2: DFQATT, SNEGSKA (reference sequence). Trimming pared 3 bases from V and 2 bases from J, leaving 5 bases between. The CDR3 reads CSASSAYEQYF. The DNA of the CDR3 is TGCAGTGCTAGTTCAGCCTACGAGCAGTACTTC.

The chain couples TRBV6-5 to TRBJ1-2; no definite D call. The CDR3 length is 13 residues. Germline CDR1 reads MNHEY; CDR2 reads SVGAGI. V lost 6 bases, J lost 4 bases, and 12 bases lay in between. CDR3 loop: CASSWADFYGYTF. The DNA of the CDR3 is TGTGCCAGCAGCTGGGCAGACTTCTATGGCTACACCTTC.

This rearrangement joins TRBV6-2 or TRBV6-3 to TRBJ1-1, with D possibly being TRBD1 (6 bases). The CDR3 has 15 residues. V lost 2 bases and J lost 5, with 15 bases in between. Germline V gives CDR1 MNHEY, CDR2 SVGEGT. In DNA form, the CDR3 reads TGTGCCAGCAGTTACCCCAGGGGCCTAGCAACTGAAGCTTTCTTT. Protein product: CASSYPRGLATEAFF.

The CDR3 reads CSVEDPGGSKYEQYF. CDR3 DNA sequence: TGCAGCGTTGAAGATCCGGGCGGGAGTAAATACGAGCAGTACTTC. The V call is TRBV29-1, the J call TRBJ2-7; 7 bases match TRBD2. CDR1 SQVTM and CDR2 ANQGSEA come from the germline V gene. The CDR3 is made up of 15 amino acids. V lost 0 bases to trimming and J lost 4 bases; unmatched junction nucleotides: 9.

This clone was seen only once. V usage is TRBV4-3 and J usage is TRBJ2-3, with D tentatively TRBD1 (5 bases). V dropped 0 bases and J dropped 8 bases, with 21 bases sitting between them. This CDR3 is 17 amino acids long. Germline CDR1 LGHNA, CDR2 YSLEER. The chain's CDR3 is CASSQEARTPGLGTQYF. The CDR3 DNA sequence: TGCGCCAGCAGCCAAGAGGCCCGGACACCCGGGCTAGGTACGCAGTATTTT.

This chain links TRBV3-1 (or the pseudogene TRBV3-2) with TRBJ1-1, with D possibly TRBD1 on 5 matching bases. Germline CDR1 and CDR2: LGHDT and YNNKEL (reference sequence). The CDR3 is 15 amino acids. V was trimmed by 1 base and J by 1 base, leaving 10 bases between them. In DNA form, the CDR3 reads TGTGCCAGCAGCCAAGGTGACAGACGGAACACTGAAGCTTTCTTT. The encoded protein is CASSQGDRRNTEAFF.

This sequence joins TRBV19 and TRBJ2-3, with 10 bases that match TRBD1. V shed 3 bases, J shed 2 bases, and the junction held 5 bases outside the gene matches. CDR3 length: 16 amino acids. Germline V CDR1 and CDR2: LNHDA, SQIVND (reference sequence). DNA of the CDR3: TGTGCCAGTAGTATTCGTGACAGGGGGCACACAGATACGCAGTATTTT. Translating it yields CASSIRDRGHTDTQYF.

A remark on this clone: The junction departs from germline at one end; a sequencing error may be responsible. The gene calls are TRBV6-2 or TRBV6-3 and TRBJ2-1, with D possibly called TRBD1 or TRBD2 (6 bases each). Germline CDR1 is MNHEY and CDR2 is SVGEGT. This CDR3 spans 18 amino acids. Written as DNA, the CDR3 is TGTGCCAGCAGTTACAACTTAGCGGAAGGGGGATCCTTCAATGAGCAGTTCTTC. Protein product: CASSYNLAEGGSFNEQFF.

V gene TRBV18 combines with J gene TRBJ1-2; D is unclear. Germline-derived CDR1 and CDR2 are KGHSH and LQKENI. This CDR3 region has 13 residues. The ends were cut back, 1 base at V and 6 bases at J, with 9 bases in the middle. CDR3 nucleotides: TGTGCCAGCTCACCACGGAGCGAGGATGGCTACACCTTC. Protein product: CASSPRSEDGYTF.

The chain couples TRBV14 to TRBJ2-6; unclear D gene. V gave up 2 bases and J gave up 0 bases, with 5 bases separating them. This CDR3 region has 15 residues. From germline, CDR1 is SGHDN and CDR2 FVKESK. CDR3 in amino acids: CASSQIISGANVLTF. Here the CDR3 DNA reads TGTGCCAGCAGCCAAATAATCTCTGGGGCCAACGTCCTGACTTTC.

This chain uses TRBV28 with TRBJ1-3; D is unresolved. V lost 3 bases, J lost 0 bases, and 9 bases lay in between. The CDR3 sequence is 15 residues long. Per germline, CDR1 MDHEN and CDR2 SYDVKM. The CDR3 nucleotides are TGTGCCAGCAGTTTTGTACGGCACTCTGGAAACACCATATATTTT. This codes for CASSFVRHSGNTIYF.

This clone was seen more than once but under ten times. The rearrangement joins TRBV6-2 or TRBV6-3 to TRBJ2-4; no clear D. The CDR3 sequence is 12 residues long. V lost 2 bases and J 6 bases, leaving 5 bases between the germline ends. Germline loops: CDR1 MNHEY, CDR2 SVGEGT. The CDR3 bases are TGTGCCAGCAGTTACCTGGCAAACATTCAGTACTTC. Translating it yields CASSYLANIQYF.